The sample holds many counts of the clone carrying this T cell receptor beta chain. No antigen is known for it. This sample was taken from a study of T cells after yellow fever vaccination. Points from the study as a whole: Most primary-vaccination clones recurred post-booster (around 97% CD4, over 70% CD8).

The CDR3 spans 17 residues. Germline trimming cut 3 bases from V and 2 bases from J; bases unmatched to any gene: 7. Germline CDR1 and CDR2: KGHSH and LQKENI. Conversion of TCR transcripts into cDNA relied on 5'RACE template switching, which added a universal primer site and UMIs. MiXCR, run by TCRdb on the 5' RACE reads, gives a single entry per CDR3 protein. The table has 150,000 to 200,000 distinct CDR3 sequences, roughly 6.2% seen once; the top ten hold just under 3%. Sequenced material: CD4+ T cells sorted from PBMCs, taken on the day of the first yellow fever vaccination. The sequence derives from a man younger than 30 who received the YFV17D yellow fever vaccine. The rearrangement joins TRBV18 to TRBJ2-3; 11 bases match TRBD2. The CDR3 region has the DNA TGTGCCAGCTCACCTGCACAACTAGCGGGGGACACAGATACGCAGTATTTT. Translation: CASSPAQLAGDTDTQYF.